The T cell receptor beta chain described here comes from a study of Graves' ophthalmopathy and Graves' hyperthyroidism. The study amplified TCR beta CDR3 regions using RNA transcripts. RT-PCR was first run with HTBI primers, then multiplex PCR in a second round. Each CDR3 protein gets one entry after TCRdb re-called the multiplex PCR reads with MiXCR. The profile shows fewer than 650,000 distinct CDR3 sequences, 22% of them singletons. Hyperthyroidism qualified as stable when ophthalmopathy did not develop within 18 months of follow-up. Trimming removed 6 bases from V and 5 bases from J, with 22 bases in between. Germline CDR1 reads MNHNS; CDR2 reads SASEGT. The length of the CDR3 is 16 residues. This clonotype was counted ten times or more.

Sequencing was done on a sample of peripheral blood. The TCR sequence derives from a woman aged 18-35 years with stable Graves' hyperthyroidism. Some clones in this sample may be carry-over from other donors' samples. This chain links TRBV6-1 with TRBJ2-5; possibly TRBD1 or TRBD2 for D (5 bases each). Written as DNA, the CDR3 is TGTGCCAGCAGAAATTGGCCCGGGGCGGTTAGGGAGACCCAGTACTTC. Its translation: CASRNWPGAVRETQYF.